These 12 T cell receptor beta chains came from one sample sequenced in a study of control samples from healthy donors and cancer patients. Using immunoSEQ multiplex PCR, the repertoire was profiled, and TCRdb retains in-frame clones only, with some absent. The table has approximately 120,000 clones, roughly nine tenths seen once. Sequenced material: blood. These receptors were collected from a man between 18 and 35 years old in good health.

This rearrangement joins TRBV5-1 to TRBJ2-5, with unresolved D. The V end lost 0 bases, the J end lost 5 bases, and 8 bases lay between the germline ends. The CDR3 extends over 13 amino acids. CDR1 SGHRS and CDR2 YFSETQ come from the germline V gene. CDR3 nucleotide sequence: TGCGCCAGCAGCTTGGGCACTCGGGAGACCCAGTACTTC. Its translation is CASSLGTRETQYF.

This chain joins TRBV7-9 and TRBJ1-1; maybe TRBD1 (5 bases). The CDR3 is 13 amino acids. The V gene's germline CDR1 is SEHNR and CDR2 FQNEAQ (reference sequence). Trimming took off 3 bases at V and 3 bases at J, with 8 bases between the two ends. CDR3 residues: CASSFSGDTEAFF. The DNA for the CDR3 is TGTGCCAGCAGCTTTTCGGGGGACACTGAAGCTTTCTTT.

This chain connects TRBV5-1 to TRBJ1-1; D is unresolved. The CDR3 sequence is 16 residues long. Germline CDR1 SGHRS, CDR2 YFSETQ. Trimming took off 0 bases at V and 2 bases at J, with 14 bases between the two ends. The CDR3 loop reads CASSLALGSFNTEAFF. The DNA for the CDR3 is TGCGCCAGCAGCTTGGCTCTAGGCTCCTTTAACACTGAAGCTTTCTTT.

In its sample, this clone was seen once. The rearrangement uses TRBV2 and TRBJ2-6; 8 positions agree with TRBD1. This CDR3 comprises 16 residues. J lost 3 bases, V lost 5 bases, and 6 bases had no gene match. Germline assignment: CDR1 SNHLY and CDR2 FYNNEI. This CDR3 is CASSTTGGGGANVLTF. CDR3 in DNA: TGTGCCAGCAGTACTACAGGGGGAGGTGGGGCCAACGTCCTGACTTTC.

This clone was seen just once. V is TRBV4-1 and J is TRBJ1-1; weak D call: TRBD1 (6 bases). Germline lookup yields CDR1 MGHRA and CDR2 YSYEKL. Trimming left V 1 base short and J 5 bases short, with 11 bases between. The CDR3 sequence is 14 residues long. CDR3 protein: CASSQVQGRTEAFF. As DNA, the CDR3 is TGCGCCAGCAGCCAAGTTCAGGGGCGGACTGAAGCTTTCTTT.

The chain uses TRBV2 and TRBJ2-2, with TRBD1 identical over 9 bases. The germline V gene encodes CDR1 SNHLY and CDR2 FYNNEI. This CDR3 is built from 14 residues. V lost 9 bases to trimming and J lost 4 bases; unmatched junction nucleotides: 6. The CDR3 bases are TGTGCCAGGGAAGACAGGGGGGCCACCGGGGAGCTGTTTTTT. It encodes CAREDRGATGELFF.

The chain recombines TRBV30 with TRBJ1-3; D possibly corresponds to TRBD1 (5 bases). The V end lost 6 bases, the J end lost 2 bases, and 20 bases lay between the germline ends. The CDR3 has 16 amino acids. Germline V gene data show CDR1 as GTSNPN and CDR2 as SVGIG (reference sequence). The chain's CDR3 is CACQGPHPFPGNTIYF. The CDR3 nucleotides read TGTGCCTGTCAGGGACCCCATCCATTTCCTGGAAACACCATATATTTT. The variable domain in full, with the rest retrieved from reference TRBV30 and TRBJ1-3, is SQTIHQWPATLVQPVGSPLSLECTVEGTSNPNLYWYRQAAGRGLQLLFYSVGIGQISSEVPQNLSASRPQDRQFILSSKKLLLSDSGFYLCACQGPHPFPGNTIYFGEGSWLTVV.

The chain combines TRBV27 with TRBJ2-3; 13 bases map to TRBD2. CDR1 is MNHEY and CDR2 is SMNVEV in the germline V gene (reference sequence). This CDR3 contains 13 residues. V was clipped by 4 bases and J by 14 bases; unmatched bases: 6. As DNA, the CDR3 is TGTGCCAGCAGTTGGGAGACTAGCGGGAGGTGGTATTTT. This encodes CASSWETSGRWYF.

This rearrangement joins TRBV6-6 to TRBJ2-2; no clear D. This CDR3 is 15 amino acids long. Germline-derived CDR1 and CDR2 are MNHNY and SVGAGI (reference sequence). V was trimmed by 6 bases and J by 4 bases, leaving 15 bases between them. The CDR3 DNA reads TGTGCCAGCAGATCGCGGATAAGTCTCACCGGGGAGCTGTTTTTT. Protein sequence: CASRSRISLTGELFF.

This clone has only one observation. The V gene is TRBV12-5, the J gene TRBJ1-5; TRBD1 matches at 11 bases. V lost 3 bases, J lost 5 bases, and 15 bases stayed unmatched. CDR3 length: 19 residues. The V gene's germline CDR1 is LGHNT and CDR2 FRNRAP. DNA of the CDR3: TGTGCTAGTGGTTTCCCAGGACAGGGGGCTTCGCCGCGGTATCAGCCCCAGCATTTT. Protein: CASGFPGQGASPRYQPQHF.

The chain combines TRBV6-5 with TRBJ2-3; 8 positions agree with TRBD2. With 6 bases clipped from V and 5 bases from J, the junction kept 7 bases outside the gene matches. Germline V lookup: CDR1 MNHEY, CDR2 SVGAGI. The CDR3 contains 14 residues. CDR3 sequence reads: CASRRREGGDTQYF. CDR3 nucleotide sequence: TGTGCCAGCAGACGACGGGAGGGCGGAGATACGCAGTATTTT.

CDR3 sequence reads: CASSSGQVYEQYF. The CDR3 region has the DNA TGTGCCAGCAGCTCTGGACAGGTTTACGAGCAGTACTTC. The rearrangement joins TRBV7-2 to TRBJ2-7; 7 positions match TRBD1. V was clipped by 4 bases and J by 4 bases; unmatched bases: 4. This CDR3 comprises 13 residues. CDR1 is SGHTA and CDR2 is FQGNSA in the germline V gene.